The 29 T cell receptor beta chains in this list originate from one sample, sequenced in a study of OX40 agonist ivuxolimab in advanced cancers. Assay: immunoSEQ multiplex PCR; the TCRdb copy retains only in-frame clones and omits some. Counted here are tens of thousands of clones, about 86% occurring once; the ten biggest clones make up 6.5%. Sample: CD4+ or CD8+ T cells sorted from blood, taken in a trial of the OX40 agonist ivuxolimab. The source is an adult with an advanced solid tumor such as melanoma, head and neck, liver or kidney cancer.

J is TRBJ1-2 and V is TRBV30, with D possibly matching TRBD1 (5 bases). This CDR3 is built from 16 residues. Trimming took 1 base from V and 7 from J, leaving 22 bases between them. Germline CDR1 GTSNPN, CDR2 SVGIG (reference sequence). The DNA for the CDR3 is TGTGCCTGGAGTGCCCAGGCAGCCGGGTGGGGGAGTGGCTACACCTTC. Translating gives CAWSAQAAGWGSGYTF.

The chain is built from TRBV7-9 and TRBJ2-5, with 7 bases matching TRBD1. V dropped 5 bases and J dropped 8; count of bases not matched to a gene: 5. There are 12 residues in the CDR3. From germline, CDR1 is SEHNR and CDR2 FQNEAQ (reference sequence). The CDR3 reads CASSQGQFTQYF. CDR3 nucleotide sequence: TGTGCCAGCAGCCAGGGACAGTTTACCCAGTACTTC.

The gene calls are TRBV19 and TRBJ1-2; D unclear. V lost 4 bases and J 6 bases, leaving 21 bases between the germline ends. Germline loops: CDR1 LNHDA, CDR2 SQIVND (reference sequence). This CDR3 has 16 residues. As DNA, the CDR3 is TGTGCCAGTAGTAACCGAAACATTAACACCCTTCATGGCTACACCTTC. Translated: CASSNRNINTLHGYTF.

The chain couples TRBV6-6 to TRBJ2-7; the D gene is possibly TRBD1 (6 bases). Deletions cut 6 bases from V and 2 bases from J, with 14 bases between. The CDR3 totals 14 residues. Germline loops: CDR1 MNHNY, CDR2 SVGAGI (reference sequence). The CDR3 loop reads CASRLQGSPYEQYF. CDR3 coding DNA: TGTGCCAGCAGGTTACAGGGCTCACCCTACGAGCAGTACTTC.

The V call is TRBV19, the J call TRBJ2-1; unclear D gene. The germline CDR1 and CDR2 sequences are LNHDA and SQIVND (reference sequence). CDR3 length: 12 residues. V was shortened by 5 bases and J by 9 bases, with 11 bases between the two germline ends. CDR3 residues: CASSSRLAEQFF. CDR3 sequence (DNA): TGTGCCAGTAGTTCCCGACTTGCTGAGCAGTTCTTC.

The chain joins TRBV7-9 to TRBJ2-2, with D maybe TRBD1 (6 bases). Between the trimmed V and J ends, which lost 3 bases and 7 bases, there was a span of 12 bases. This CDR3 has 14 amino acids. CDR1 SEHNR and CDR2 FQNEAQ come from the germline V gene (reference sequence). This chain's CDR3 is CASSFGGSVGELFF. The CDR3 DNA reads TGTGCCAGCAGCTTTGGGGGCTCGGTCGGGGAGCTGTTTTTT.

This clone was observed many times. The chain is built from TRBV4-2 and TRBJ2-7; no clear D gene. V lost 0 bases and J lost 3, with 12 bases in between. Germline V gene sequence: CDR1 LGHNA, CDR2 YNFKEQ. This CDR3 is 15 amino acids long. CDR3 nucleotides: TGTGCCAGCAGCCAAGAGTCCCAGGACCGCTACGAGCAGTACTTC. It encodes CASSQESQDRYEQYF.

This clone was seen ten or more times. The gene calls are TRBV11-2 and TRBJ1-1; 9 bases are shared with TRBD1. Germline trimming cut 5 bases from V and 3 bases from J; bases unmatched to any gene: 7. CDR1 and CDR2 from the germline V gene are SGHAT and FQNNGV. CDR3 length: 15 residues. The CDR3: CASSGTGGGDTEAFF. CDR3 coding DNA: TGTGCCAGCAGCGGAACAGGGGGCGGTGACACTGAAGCTTTCTTT.

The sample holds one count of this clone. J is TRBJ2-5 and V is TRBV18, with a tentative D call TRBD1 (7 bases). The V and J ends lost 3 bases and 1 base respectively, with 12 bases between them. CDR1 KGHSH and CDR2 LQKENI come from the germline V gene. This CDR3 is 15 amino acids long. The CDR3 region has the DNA TGTGCCAGCTCACCTCGACAGGGAGGCCAAGAGACCCAGTACTTC. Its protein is CASSPRQGGQETQYF.

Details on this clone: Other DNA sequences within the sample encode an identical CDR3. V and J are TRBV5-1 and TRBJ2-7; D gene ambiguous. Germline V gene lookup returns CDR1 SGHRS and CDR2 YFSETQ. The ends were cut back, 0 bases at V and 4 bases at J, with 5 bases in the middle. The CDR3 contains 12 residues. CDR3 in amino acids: CASSLGGYEQYF. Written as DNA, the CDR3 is TGCGCCAGCAGCTTGGGTGGATACGAGCAGTACTTC.

CDR3 in amino acids: CASSSNRDRVGSYNEQFF. The CDR3 DNA reads TGTGCCAGCAGCTCCAACAGAGACAGGGTGGGGTCCTACAATGAGCAGTTCTTC. The chain couples TRBV9 to TRBJ2-1; 7 nucleotides match TRBD1. The germline gives CDR1 SGDLS, CDR2 YYNGEE. This CDR3 contains 18 residues. Trimming took 4 bases from V and 1 from J; bases not matched to a gene: 14.

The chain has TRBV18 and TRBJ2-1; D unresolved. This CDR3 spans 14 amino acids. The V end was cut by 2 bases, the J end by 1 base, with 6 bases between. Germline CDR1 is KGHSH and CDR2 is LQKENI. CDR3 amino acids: CASSPGRSYNEQFF. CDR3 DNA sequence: TGTGCCAGCTCACCAGGGCGGTCCTACAATGAGCAGTTCTTC.

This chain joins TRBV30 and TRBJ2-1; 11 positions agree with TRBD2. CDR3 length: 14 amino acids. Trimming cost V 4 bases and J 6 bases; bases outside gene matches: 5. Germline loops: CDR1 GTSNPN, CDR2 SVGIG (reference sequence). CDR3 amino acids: CAWMTLAGGNEQFF. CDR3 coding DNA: TGTGCCTGGATGACCCTAGCGGGAGGCAATGAGCAGTTCTTC.

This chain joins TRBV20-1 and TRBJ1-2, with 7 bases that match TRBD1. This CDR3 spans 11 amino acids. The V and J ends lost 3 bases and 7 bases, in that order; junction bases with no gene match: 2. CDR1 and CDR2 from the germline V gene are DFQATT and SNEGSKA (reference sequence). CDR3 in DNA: TGCAGTGCTAGCGACAGGGCTGGCTACACCTTC. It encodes CSASDRAGYTF.

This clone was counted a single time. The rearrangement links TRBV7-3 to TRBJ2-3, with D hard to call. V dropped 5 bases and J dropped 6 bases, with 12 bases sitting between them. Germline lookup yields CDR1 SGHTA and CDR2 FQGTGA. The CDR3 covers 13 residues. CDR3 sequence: CASSRGPMDTQYF. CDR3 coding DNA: TGTGCCAGCAGCCGAGGACCTATGGATACGCAGTATTTT.

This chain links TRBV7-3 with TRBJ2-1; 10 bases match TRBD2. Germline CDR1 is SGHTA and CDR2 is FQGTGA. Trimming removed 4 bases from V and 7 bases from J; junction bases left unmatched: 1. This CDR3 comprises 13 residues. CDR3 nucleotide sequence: TGTGCCAGCAGCTCAGCGGGGGGGAATGAGCAGTTCTTC. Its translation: CASSSAGGNEQFF.

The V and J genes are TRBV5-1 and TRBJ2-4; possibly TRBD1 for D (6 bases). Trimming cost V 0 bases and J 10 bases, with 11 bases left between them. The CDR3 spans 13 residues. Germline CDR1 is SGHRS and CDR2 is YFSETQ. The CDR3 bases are TGCGCCAGCAGCTTGGCCAGGGGACGTATTCAGTACTTC. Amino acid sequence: CASSLARGRIQYF.

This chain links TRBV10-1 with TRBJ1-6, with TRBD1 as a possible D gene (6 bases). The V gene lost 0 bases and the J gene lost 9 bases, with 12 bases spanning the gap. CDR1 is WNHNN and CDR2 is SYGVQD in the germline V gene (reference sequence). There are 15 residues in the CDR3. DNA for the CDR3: TGCGCCAGCAGTGAGTCGCAGGGGCACGGTTCACCCCTCCACTTT. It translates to CASSESQGHGSPLHF.

In DNA form, the CDR3 reads TGTGCCAGCAGGGGTTTCCGACTAGACAGCACCCAGTCATGGTTCTTC. Translated, it gives CASRGFRLDSTQSWFF. This chain connects TRBV4-2 to TRBJ2-1; possible D gene TRBD2, 6 bases. The CDR3 is 16 amino acids. Per the germline V gene, CDR1 is LGHNA and CDR2 is YNFKEQ. The ends were cut back, 6 bases at V and 15 bases at J, with 30 bases in the middle.

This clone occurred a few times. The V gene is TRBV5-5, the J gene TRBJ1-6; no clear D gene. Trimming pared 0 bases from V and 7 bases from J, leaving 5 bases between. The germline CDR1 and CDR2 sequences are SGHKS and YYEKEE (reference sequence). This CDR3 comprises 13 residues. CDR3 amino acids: CASSLDVNSPLHF. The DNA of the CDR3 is TGTGCCAGCAGCTTGGACGTGAATTCACCCCTCCACTTT.

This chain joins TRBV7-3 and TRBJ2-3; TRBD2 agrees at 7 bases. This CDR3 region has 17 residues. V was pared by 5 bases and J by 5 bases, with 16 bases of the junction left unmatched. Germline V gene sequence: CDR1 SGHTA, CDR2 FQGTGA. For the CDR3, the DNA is TGTGCCAGCAGCCGCGGCGCGGGAGATGAGGTCGTAGATACGCAGTATTTT. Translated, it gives CASSRGAGDEVVDTQYF.

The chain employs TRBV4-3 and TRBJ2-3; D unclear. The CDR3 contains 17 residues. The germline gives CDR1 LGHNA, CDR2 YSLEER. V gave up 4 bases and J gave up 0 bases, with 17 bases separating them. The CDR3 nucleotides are TGCGCCAGCAGCCCCCTCTCTGGGCGCTGTAGCACAGATACGCAGTATTTT. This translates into CASSPLSGRCSTDTQYF.

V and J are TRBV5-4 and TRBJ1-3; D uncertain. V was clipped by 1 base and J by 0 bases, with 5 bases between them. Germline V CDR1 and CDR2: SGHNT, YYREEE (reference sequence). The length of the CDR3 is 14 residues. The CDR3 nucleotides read TGTGCCAGCAGCTTGTGGGACTCTGGAAACACCATATATTTT. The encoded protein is CASSLWDSGNTIYF.

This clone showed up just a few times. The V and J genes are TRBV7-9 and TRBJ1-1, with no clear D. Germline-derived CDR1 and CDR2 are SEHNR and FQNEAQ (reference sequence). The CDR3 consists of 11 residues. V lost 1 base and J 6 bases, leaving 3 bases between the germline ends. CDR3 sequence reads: CASSLEAEAFF. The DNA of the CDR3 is TGTGCCAGCAGCTTAGAGGCTGAAGCTTTCTTT.

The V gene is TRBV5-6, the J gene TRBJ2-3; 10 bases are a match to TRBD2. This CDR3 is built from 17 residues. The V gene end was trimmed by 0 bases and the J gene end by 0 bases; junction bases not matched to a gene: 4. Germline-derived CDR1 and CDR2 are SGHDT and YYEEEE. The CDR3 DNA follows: TGTGCCAGCAGCTTGGCGTCGACTAGCGGGAGCACAGATACGCAGTATTTT. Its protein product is CASSLASTSGSTDTQYF.

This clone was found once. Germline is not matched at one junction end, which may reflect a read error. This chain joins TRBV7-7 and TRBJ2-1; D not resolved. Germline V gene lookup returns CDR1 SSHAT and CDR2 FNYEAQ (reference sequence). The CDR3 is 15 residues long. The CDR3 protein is CASSPPGSSYNEQFF. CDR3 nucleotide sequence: TGTGCTAGCAGCCCACCAGGCAGCTCCTACAATGAGCAGTTCTTC.

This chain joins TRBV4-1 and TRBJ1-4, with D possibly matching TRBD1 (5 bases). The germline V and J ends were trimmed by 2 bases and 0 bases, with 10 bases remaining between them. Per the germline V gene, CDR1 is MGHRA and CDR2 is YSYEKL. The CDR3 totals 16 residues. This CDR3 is CASSQYGTATNEKLFF. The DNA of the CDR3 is TGCGCCAGCAGCCAATATGGGACGGCAACTAATGAAAAACTGTTTTTT.

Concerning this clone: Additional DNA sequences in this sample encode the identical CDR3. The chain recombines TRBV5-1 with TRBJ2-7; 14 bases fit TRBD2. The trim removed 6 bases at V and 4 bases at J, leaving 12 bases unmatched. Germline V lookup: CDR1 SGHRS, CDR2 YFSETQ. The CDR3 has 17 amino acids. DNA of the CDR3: TGCGCCAGCAAATGGACTAGCGGGGGGACCATTCCTTACGAGCAGTACTTC. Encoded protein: CASKWTSGGTIPYEQYF.

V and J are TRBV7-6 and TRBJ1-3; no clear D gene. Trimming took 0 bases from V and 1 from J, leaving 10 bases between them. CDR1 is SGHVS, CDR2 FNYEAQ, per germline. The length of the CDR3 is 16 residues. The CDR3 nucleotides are TGTGCCAGCAGCTTAGCCCCCCCGGGGTCTGGAAACACCATATATTTT. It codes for CASSLAPPGSGNTIYF.